This T cell receptor (beta chain) was captured by sequencing in a study of cytomegalovirus exposure and HLA in healthy donors. This CDR3 has 15 amino acids. CDR1 is SGHRS, CDR2 YFSETQ, per germline. The V end was cut by 0 bases, the J end by 8 bases, with 14 bases between. The PCR employed 60 Vbeta primers together with 13 Jbeta primers. As processed by the authors: Later reanalysis found about 80 million unique TCR beta chains, around 9.9 million of them shared. Some clones are missing from TCRdb's copy, which holds only in-frame ones; the method was immunoSEQ multiplex PCR. That table furnishes V, J and clone size, whereas the DNA furnished D and trimming. Of more than 100,000 clones listed, over 65% are singletons.

This TCR was recovered from a woman in her thirties or forties in good health and CMV-seropositive. The chain combines TRBV5-1 with TRBJ1-4; D is possibly TRBD1 (6 bases). What was sequenced was PBMCs. The CDR3 spells CASSLGAGAGEKLFF. The DNA of the CDR3 is TGCGCCAGCAGCTTGGGTGCGGGGGCGGGAGAAAAACTGTTTTTT. The full variable domain, its missing parts supplied by reference TRBV5-1 and TRBJ1-4, is KAGVTQTPRYLIKTRGQQVTLSCSPISGHRSVSWYQQTPGQGLQFLFEYFSETQRNKGNFPGRFSGRQFSNSRSEMNVSTLELGDSALYLCASSLGAGAGEKLFFGSGTQLSVL.